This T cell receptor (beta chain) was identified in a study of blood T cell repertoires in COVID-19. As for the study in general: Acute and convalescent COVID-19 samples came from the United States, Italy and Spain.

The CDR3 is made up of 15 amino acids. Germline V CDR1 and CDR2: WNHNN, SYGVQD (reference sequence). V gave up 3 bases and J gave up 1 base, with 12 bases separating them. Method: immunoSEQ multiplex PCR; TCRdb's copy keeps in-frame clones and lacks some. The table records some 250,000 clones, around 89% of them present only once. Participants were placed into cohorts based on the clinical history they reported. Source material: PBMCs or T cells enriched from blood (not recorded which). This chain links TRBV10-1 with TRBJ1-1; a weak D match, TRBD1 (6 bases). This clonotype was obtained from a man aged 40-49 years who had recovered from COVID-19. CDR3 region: CASSDQGMANTEAFF. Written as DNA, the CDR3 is TGCGCCAGCAGTGATCAGGGGATGGCGAACACTGAAGCTTTCTTT.